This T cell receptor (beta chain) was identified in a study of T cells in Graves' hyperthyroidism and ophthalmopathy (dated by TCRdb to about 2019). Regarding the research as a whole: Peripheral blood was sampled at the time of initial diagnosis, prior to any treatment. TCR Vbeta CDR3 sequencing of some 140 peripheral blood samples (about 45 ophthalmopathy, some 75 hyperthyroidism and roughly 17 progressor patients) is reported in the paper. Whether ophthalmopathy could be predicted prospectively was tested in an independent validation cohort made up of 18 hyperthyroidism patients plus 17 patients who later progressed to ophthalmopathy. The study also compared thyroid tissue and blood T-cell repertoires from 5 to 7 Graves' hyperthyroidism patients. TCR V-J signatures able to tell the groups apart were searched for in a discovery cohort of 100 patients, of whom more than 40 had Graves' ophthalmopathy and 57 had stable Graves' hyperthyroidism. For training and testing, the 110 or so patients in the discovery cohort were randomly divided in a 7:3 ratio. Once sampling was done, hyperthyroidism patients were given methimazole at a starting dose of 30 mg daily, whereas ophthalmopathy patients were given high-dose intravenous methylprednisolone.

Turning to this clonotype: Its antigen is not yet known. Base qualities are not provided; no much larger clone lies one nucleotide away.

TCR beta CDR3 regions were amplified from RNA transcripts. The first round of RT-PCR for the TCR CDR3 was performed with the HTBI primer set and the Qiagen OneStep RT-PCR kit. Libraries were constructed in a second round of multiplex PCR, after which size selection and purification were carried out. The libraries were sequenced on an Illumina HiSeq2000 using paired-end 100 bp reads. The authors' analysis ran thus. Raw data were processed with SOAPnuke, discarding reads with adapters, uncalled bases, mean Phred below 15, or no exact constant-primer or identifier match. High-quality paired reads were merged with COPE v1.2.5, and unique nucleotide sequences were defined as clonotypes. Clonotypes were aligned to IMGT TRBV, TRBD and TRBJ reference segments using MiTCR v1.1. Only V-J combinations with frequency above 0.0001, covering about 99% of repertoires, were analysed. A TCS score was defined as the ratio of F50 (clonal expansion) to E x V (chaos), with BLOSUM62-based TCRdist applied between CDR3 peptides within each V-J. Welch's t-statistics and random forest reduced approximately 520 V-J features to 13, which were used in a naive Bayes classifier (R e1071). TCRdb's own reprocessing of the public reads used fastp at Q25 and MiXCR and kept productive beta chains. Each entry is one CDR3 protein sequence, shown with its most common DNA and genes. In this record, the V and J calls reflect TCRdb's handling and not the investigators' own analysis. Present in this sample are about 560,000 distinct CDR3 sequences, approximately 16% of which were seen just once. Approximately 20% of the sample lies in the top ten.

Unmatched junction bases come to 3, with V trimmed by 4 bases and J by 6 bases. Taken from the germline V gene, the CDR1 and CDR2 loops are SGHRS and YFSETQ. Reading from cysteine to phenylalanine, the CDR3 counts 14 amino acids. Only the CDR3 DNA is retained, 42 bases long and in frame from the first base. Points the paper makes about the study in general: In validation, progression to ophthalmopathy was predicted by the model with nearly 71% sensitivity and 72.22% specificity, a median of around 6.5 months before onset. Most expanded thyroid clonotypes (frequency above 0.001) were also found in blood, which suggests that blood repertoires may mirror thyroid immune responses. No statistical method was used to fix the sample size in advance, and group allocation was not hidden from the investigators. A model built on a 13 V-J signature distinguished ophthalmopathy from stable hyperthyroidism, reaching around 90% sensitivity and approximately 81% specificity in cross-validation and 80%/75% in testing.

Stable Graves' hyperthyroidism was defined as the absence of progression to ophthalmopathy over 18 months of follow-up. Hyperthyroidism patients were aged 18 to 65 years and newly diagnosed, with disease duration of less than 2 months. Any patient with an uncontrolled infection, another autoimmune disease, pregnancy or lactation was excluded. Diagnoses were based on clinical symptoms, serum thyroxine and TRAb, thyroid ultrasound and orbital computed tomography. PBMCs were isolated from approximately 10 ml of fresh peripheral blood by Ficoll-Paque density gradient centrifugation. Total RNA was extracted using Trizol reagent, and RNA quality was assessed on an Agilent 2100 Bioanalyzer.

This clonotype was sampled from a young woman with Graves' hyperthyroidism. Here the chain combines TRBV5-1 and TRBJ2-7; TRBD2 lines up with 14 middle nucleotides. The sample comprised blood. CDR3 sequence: CASSEGLAGGEQYF. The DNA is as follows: TGCGCCAGCAGCGAAGGACTAGCGGGAGGCGAGCAGTACTTC.